This TCR beta chain is drawn from a study of long-term antiretroviral therapy in people with HIV. The germline V gene has CDR1 SGHAT and CDR2 FQNNGV. The CDR3 contains 16 residues. With 6 bases clipped from V and 3 bases from J, the junction kept 9 bases outside the gene matches. At survey level, the immunoSEQ assay was run in its v3.0 version. Data came from immunoSEQ multiplex PCR; TCRdb stores just in-frame clones and leaves some out. The data contain about 22,000 clones, roughly 88% of them singletons. In its sample, this clone was seen once. The clonotype originates from a man aged 18 to 29 with HIV. The sample was unsorted PBMCs, taken 0.1 years before starting antiretroviral therapy. The rearrangement uses TRBV11-2 and TRBJ2-2; TRBD1 agrees at 8 bases. CDR3 protein: CASRVHRGNYTGELFF. DNA of the CDR3: TGTGCCAGCAGGGTTCACAGGGGGAATTACACCGGGGAGCTGTTTTTT.